Following are 6 T cell receptor beta chains from one sample sequenced in a study of radiation and T cells in renal cell carcinoma. Time point meaning: blood 4 weeks post-SBRT, at nephrectomy. Indicated treatment: 15 Gy SBRT to primary tumor, nephrectomy 4 weeks later. Only in-frame clones appear in the TCRdb table, and some are missing; sequencing was by immunoSEQ multiplex PCR. The sample lists about 83,000 clones, roughly 85% occurring once. This sample comprised blood, obtained from a patient whose treatment included radiotherapy and nephrectomy. These receptors all stem from a woman in her sixties with renal cell carcinoma.

This clone occurred once. Other DNA sequences from this sample encode an identical CDR3 as well. The V and J genes are TRBV5-4 and TRBJ1-2; no firm D call. The CDR3 totals 15 residues. Trimming pared 0 bases from V and 5 bases from J, leaving 14 bases between. Germline V gene sequence: CDR1 SGHNT, CDR2 YYREEE (reference sequence). This chain's CDR3 is CASSLVGRDGYGYTF. The DNA of the CDR3 is TGTGCCAGCAGCTTGGTCGGCCGGGATGGGTATGGCTACACCTTC.

The chain is built from TRBV19 and TRBJ1-6; no firm D call. Germline CDR1 reads LNHDA; CDR2 reads SQIVND (reference sequence). The V end lost 3 bases, the J end lost 13 bases, and 19 bases lay between the germline ends. CDR3 length equals 15 residues. DNA of the CDR3: TGTGCCAGTAGTATTGGGCAGCCGTGGATAGGGCCCCTCCACTTT. Its translation is CASSIGQPWIGPLHF.

This chain uses TRBV29-1 with TRBJ1-2; D is unclear. Germline CDR1 and CDR2: SQVTM and ANQGSEA. CDR3 length: 13 residues. Trimming removed 4 bases at V and 1 base at J, with 10 bases between. This chain's CDR3 is CSVADTLNYGYTF. CDR3 bases: TGCAGCGTTGCCGACACACTTAACTATGGCTACACCTTC.

The chain carries TRBV1 and TRBJ2-2; TRBD2 was called by the table and not checked on the DNA. TRBV1 is flagged as a pseudogene. This CDR3 is built from 19 residues. Here the CDR3 DNA reads TGCACCAGCAGCCAATGCGGCTCTAGCGGGGGGGCCAGGACCGGGGAGCTGTTTTTT. Protein sequence: CTSSQCGSSGGARTGELFF.

The chain employs TRBV7-6 and TRBJ2-7; D possibly matches TRBD1 or TRBD2 (5 bases each). The V gene's germline CDR1 is SGHVS and CDR2 FNYEAQ. V was clipped by 4 bases and J by 0 bases, with 10 bases between them. CDR3 length equals 14 residues. Here the CDR3 reads CASSSGGGSYEQYF. Here the CDR3 DNA reads TGTGCCAGCAGCTCCGGTGGGGGCTCCTACGAGCAGTACTTC.

The chain joins TRBV9 to TRBJ1-2; weak D call: TRBD1 (5 bases). Looked up from germline, CDR1 is SGDLS and CDR2 is YYNGEE. V lost 4 bases and J lost 2, with 9 bases in between. The CDR3 has 13 residues. CDR3 bases: TGTGCCAGCAGCCCTGACAGAAACTATGGCTACACCTTC. Translating it yields CASSPDRNYGYTF.